This record concerns one T cell receptor (beta chain) sequence. What it binds is not known. The data belong to a study of OX40 agonist ivuxolimab in advanced cancers. Study in general: Partial responses were recorded for three patients, including one with hepatocellular carcinoma and two with cutaneous melanoma.

General observations from the study: Compared with CD4+, CD8+ T cells on average had more expanded clones. Both CD4+ and CD8+ T cell populations in blood had undergone clonal expansion by week 6 at 0.1 to 3.0 mg/kg.

Generated by immunoSEQ multiplex PCR, the TCRdb table keeps only in-frame clones and is missing some. In the table there are roughly 71,000 clones, 88% of which are singletons. Between the trimmed V and J ends, which lost 0 bases and 1 base, there was a span of 10 bases. The CDR3 sequence is 15 residues long. Germline V gives CDR1 MNHEY, CDR2 SVGAGI. Source: CD4+ or CD8+ T cells sorted from blood, taken in a trial of the OX40 agonist ivuxolimab. The TCR sequence derives from an adult with an advanced solid tumor such as melanoma, head and neck, liver or kidney cancer. The chain uses TRBV6-5 and TRBJ2-7; D is ambiguous. In DNA, the CDR3 is TGTGCCAGCAGTTACTCATCCTATGGGTCCTACGAGCAGTACTTC. This translates into CASSYSSYGSYEQYF.